This T cell receptor (beta chain) was captured by sequencing in a study of cytomegalovirus exposure and HLA in healthy donors. Clones were sequenced by immunoSEQ multiplex PCR, and TCRdb holds only the in-frame ones, with some missing. The sample carries 300,000 to 400,000 clones, around 86% recorded once. CDR3 length: 14 residues. Trimming cost V 2 bases and J 4 bases, with 11 bases left between them. The V gene's germline CDR1 is MGHRA and CDR2 YSYEKL. The receptor was isolated from a woman aged 18-29 years in good health and CMV-seronegative. The chain joins TRBV4-1 to TRBJ2-5; perhaps TRBD2 as D (5 bases). Sample: PBMCs. CDR3 loop: CASSQQLEGETQYF. In nucleotides, the CDR3 is TGCGCCAGCAGCCAACAACTAGAGGGAGAGACCCAGTACTTC.